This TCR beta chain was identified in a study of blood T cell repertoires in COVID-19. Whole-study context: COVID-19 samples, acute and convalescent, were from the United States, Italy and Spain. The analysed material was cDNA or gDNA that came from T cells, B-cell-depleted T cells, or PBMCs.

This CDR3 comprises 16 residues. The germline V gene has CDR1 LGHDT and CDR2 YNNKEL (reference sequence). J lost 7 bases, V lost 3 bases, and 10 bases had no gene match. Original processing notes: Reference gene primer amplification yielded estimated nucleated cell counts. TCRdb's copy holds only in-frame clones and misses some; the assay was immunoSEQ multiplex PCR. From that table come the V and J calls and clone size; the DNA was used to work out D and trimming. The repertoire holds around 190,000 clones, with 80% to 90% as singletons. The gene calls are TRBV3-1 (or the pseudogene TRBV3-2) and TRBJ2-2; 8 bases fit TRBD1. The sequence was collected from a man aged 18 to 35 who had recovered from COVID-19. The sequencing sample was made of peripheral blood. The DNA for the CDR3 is TGTGCCAGCAGCCATCGAGGGGACAGGTTGAACGGGGAGCTGTTTTTT. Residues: CASSHRGDRLNGELFF.